What follows are 15 T cell receptor beta chains derived from one specimen sequenced in a study of T cells in Graves' hyperthyroidism and ophthalmopathy. The source material, RNA transcripts, was used to amplify TCR beta CDR3 regions. TCR CDR3 underwent first-round RT-PCR with the HTBI primer set. TCRdb used MiXCR to reprocess the multiplex PCR reads, holding one entry per CDR3 protein. Among 640,000 or so distinct CDR3 sequences listed, roughly 15% were seen once. Source material: blood. All receptors come from a woman aged 40 to 50 with Graves' ophthalmopathy.

This clonotype was observed many times. The rearrangement joins TRBV20-1 to TRBJ1-1, with D unresolved. Germline lookup yields CDR1 DFQATT and CDR2 SNEGSKA (reference sequence). The germline V and J ends were trimmed by 6 bases and 3 bases, with 8 bases remaining between them. This CDR3 comprises 11 residues. CDR3: CSASEYTEAFF. The CDR3 nucleotides read TGCAGTGCCTCAGAATACACTGAAGCTTTCTTT.

Many counts were recorded for this clonotype. The rearrangement links TRBV11-2 to TRBJ2-5; D may be TRBD2 (6 bases). Trimming took 5 bases from V and 6 from J, leaving 16 bases between them. The CDR3 spans 14 residues. Germline assignment: CDR1 SGHAT and CDR2 FQNNGV. The CDR3 DNA is TGTGCCAGCAGCCTAAACACGGGGGTCCAGACCCAGTACTTC. Translating it yields CASSLNTGVQTQYF. The whole variable domain, remainder taken from reference TRBV11-2 and TRBJ2-5, is EAGVAQSPRYKIIEKRQSVAFWCNPISGHATLYWYQQILGQGPKLLIQFQNNGVVDDSQLPKDRFSAERLKGVDSTLKIQPAKLEDSAVYLCASSLNTGVQTQYFGPGTRLLVL.

In this sample, this clonotype turned up many times. The chain carries TRBV4-1 and TRBJ2-7; 10 bases fit TRBD2. J was trimmed by 2 bases and V by 1 base; bases with no gene match: 11. Germline V CDR1 and CDR2: MGHRA, YSYEKL. The CDR3 contains 18 residues. The CDR3, as DNA: TGCGCCAGCAGCCAAGGATCGCCAGGACTAGCGGCCGCCTACGAGCAGTACTTC. This gives the protein CASSQGSPGLAAAYEQYF.

The table lists this clonotype with many counts. The chain links TRBV11-1 to TRBJ2-7, with D tentatively TRBD1 (5 bases). This CDR3 has 20 residues. V was pared by 0 bases and J by 0 bases, with 24 bases between. Germline V gene lookup returns CDR1 SGHAT and CDR2 FQDESV (reference sequence). CDR3 protein: CASSLAQGVPQTFFSYEQYF. CDR3 coding DNA: TGTGCCAGCAGCTTAGCTCAGGGCGTCCCCCAGACCTTTTTCTCCTACGAGCAGTACTTC.

The chain is built from TRBV10-2 and TRBJ2-7; the match to TRBD1 covers 10 bases. V lost 6 bases to trimming and J lost 2 bases; unmatched junction nucleotides: 7. This CDR3 spans 15 amino acids. Germline V CDR1 and CDR2: WSHSY, SAAADI. CDR3 nucleotides: TGCGCCAGCAGACCCGGACAGGGGGGCACCTACGAGCAGTACTTC. It codes for CASRPGQGGTYEQYF.

This clonotype was observed a handful of times. V gene TRBV6-2 or TRBV6-3 combines with J gene TRBJ2-5; 7 bases fit TRBD2. The ends lost 6 bases at V and 4 bases at J; junction bases unmatched: 11. Per the germline V gene, CDR1 is MNHEY and CDR2 is SVGEGT. CDR3 size: 15 residues. The CDR3 spells CASRPAGVLGETQYF. The CDR3 nucleotides read TGTGCCAGCAGACCCGCGGGAGTGCTAGGAGAGACCCAGTACTTC.

There are many counts of this clonotype. V is TRBV19 and J is TRBJ2-4, with TRBD1 as a possible D gene (6 bases). The germline V and J ends were trimmed by 6 bases and 0 bases, with 15 bases remaining between them. CDR1 and CDR2 (germline): LNHDA, SQIVND (reference sequence). The CDR3 is 16 residues long. The CDR3 bases are TGTGCCAGTAGACCAGGGGATCCTGGAGCCAAAAACATTCAGTACTTC. It specifies CASRPGDPGAKNIQYF.

The chain combines TRBV11-2 with TRBJ2-7, with D perhaps TRBD2 (5 bases). This CDR3 comprises 14 residues. From germline, CDR1 is SGHAT and CDR2 FQNNGV. V was shortened by 5 bases and J by 0 bases, with 11 bases between the two germline ends. This CDR3 reads CASSPPAGSYEQYF. The CDR3 DNA sequence: TGTGCCAGCAGCCCTCCTGCGGGCTCCTACGAGCAGTACTTC. Variable domain in full (rest from reference TRBV11-2 and TRBJ2-7): EAGVAQSPRYKIIEKRQSVAFWCNPISGHATLYWYQQILGQGPKLLIQFQNNGVVDDSQLPKDRFSAERLKGVDSTLKIQPAKLEDSAVYLCASSPPAGSYEQYFGPGTRLTVT.

There are many counts of this clonotype. The chain is built from TRBV12-5 and TRBJ1-1, with a weak D call TRBD1 (5 bases). Trimming stripped 1 base from V and 5 bases from J, with 14 bases between. Germline CDR1 reads LGHNT; CDR2 reads FRNRAP. This CDR3 region has 15 residues. CDR3 DNA sequence: TGTGCTAGTGGTTTGGATGACAGAGAAGGGACTGAAGCTTTCTTT. Translation: CASGLDDREGTEAFF.

In its sample, this clonotype was seen many times. V gene TRBV7-2 combines with J gene TRBJ2-7; 7 bases are shared with TRBD1. CDR1 is SGHTA and CDR2 is FQGNSA in the germline V gene. The CDR3 is made up of 14 amino acids. Germline trimming cut 5 bases from V and 3 bases from J; bases unmatched to any gene: 7. Here the CDR3 reads CASSPLTGNYEQYF. CDR3 DNA: TGTGCCAGCAGCCCTCTGACAGGGAACTACGAGCAGTACTTC.

J is TRBJ1-5 and V is TRBV12-3 or TRBV12-4; 8 bases are a match to TRBD1. The trim removed 6 bases at V and 9 bases at J, leaving 13 bases unmatched. This CDR3 has 15 amino acids. As DNA, the CDR3 is TGTGCCAGCAGATCCGGGACAGGCCCTCAATGGCCCCAGCATTTT. Translation gives CASRSGTGPQWPQHF.

This clonotype was counted many times. V gene TRBV10-2 combines with J gene TRBJ2-5; 9 bases fit TRBD2. V dropped 4 bases and J dropped 3; count of bases not matched to a gene: 0. This CDR3 is 13 amino acids long. Germline-derived CDR1 and CDR2 are WSHSY and SAAADI. The CDR3 here is CASSASGEETQYF. The CDR3 nucleotides are TGCGCCAGCAGTGCTAGCGGGGAAGAGACCCAGTACTTC.

This clonotype has more than one count but fewer than ten. The V call is TRBV28, the J call TRBJ2-4; 7 bases agree with TRBD2. V gave up 7 bases and J gave up 3 bases; unmatched junction bases: 15. This CDR3 has 17 residues. Germline CDR1 MDHEN, CDR2 SYDVKM. The CDR3 nucleotides are TGTGCCAGCACCTCAGTCAGGGCGGGAGTCGGCAAAAACATTCAGTACTTC. It specifies CASTSVRAGVGKNIQYF.

This clonotype was recorded at least ten times. This sequence joins TRBV29-1 and TRBJ1-1; D is unresolved. CDR1 is SQVTM, CDR2 ANQGSEA, per germline. V was shortened by 4 bases and J by 8 bases, with 11 bases between the two germline ends. The length of the CDR3 is 11 residues. CDR3 in amino acids: CSVGNSQEAFF. In DNA, the CDR3 is TGCAGCGTTGGCAACAGTCAAGAAGCTTTCTTT.

The V gene is TRBV11-2, the J gene TRBJ2-5; tentative D call: TRBD2 (6 bases). The germline V gene has CDR1 SGHAT and CDR2 FQNNGV. The CDR3 totals 16 residues. V lost 1 base and J 5 bases, leaving 17 bases between the germline ends. The CDR3 sequence: CASSLGWGGGNETQYF. In DNA, the CDR3 is TGTGCCAGCAGCTTAGGGTGGGGTGGCGGGAACGAGACCCAGTACTTC.